This T cell receptor (beta chain) is from a study of T cells in localized non-small cell lung cancer. Study-wide points: Overall survival was longer when the density of T cells in the blood was higher. Turning up in adjacent lung were a median roughly 62 of the top 100 tumor clones.

The ends were cut back, 3 bases at V and 6 bases at J, with 11 bases in the middle. Germline CDR1 LNHNV, CDR2 YYDKDF (reference sequence). This CDR3 has 13 residues. The method was immunoSEQ multiplex PCR; TCRdb's version includes in-frame clones alone and lacks a portion of them. The repertoire holds approximately 11,000 clones, with 70% to 85% as singletons. About this clone itself: The target antigen is unknown.

The rearrangement links TRBV15 to TRBJ1-1; D remains ambiguous. The TCR comes from a male donor older than 55 with stage I lung adenocarcinoma. Specimen: peripheral blood, collected before any cancer treatment. DNA of the CDR3: TGTGCCACCAGCAGGCCAGACGTCCCTGAAGCTTTCTTT. Protein: CATSRPDVPEAFF.